These 20 T cell receptor beta chains were sequenced from one sample in a study of blood T cell repertoires in COVID-19. Data came from immunoSEQ multiplex PCR; TCRdb stores just in-frame clones and leaves some out. The sample holds about 200,000 clones, around 84% seen once. Sequencing was done on a sample of peripheral blood. The receptors were sampled from a woman of 80 years or more with acute or convalescent COVID-19.

This clone was observed a few times. The rearrangement uses TRBV6-1 and TRBJ1-5; 10 bases match TRBD1. The J segment lost 5 bases and the V segment lost 1 base, leaving 14 bases of the junction unmatched. This CDR3 spans 19 amino acids. Germline CDR1 is MNHNS and CDR2 is SASEGT. The CDR3 loop is CASSEGMMAPGQGYQPQHF. In nucleotides, the CDR3 is TGTGCCAGCAGTGAAGGTATGATGGCCCCGGGACAGGGGTATCAGCCCCAGCATTTT.

The chain uses TRBV28 and TRBJ1-5; TRBD1 matches at 9 bases. In germline, CDR1 is MDHEN, CDR2 SYDVKM. V was pared by 4 bases and J by 6 bases, with 13 bases of the junction left unmatched. The CDR3 is made up of 17 amino acids. The CDR3 sequence: CASSSRWGTGQTQPQHF. The CDR3, as DNA: TGTGCCAGCAGTTCCCGTTGGGGGACAGGGCAAACTCAGCCCCAGCATTTT.

In DNA, the CDR3 is TGTGCCAGTAGGGCAGGCAACTACAATGAGCAGTTCTTC. Protein: CASRAGNYNEQFF. The chain links TRBV19 to TRBJ2-1; D remains unclear. Germline values: CDR1 LNHDA, CDR2 SQIVND (reference sequence). The V end was cut by 6 bases, the J end by 3 bases, with 9 bases between. The CDR3 spans 13 residues.

The chain has TRBV7-9 and TRBJ2-1; TRBD2 matches 10 bases. Germline V gives CDR1 SEHNR, CDR2 FQNEAQ (reference sequence). There are 16 residues in the CDR3. V dropped 5 bases and J dropped 5; count of bases not matched to a gene: 9. The DNA for the CDR3 is TGTGCCAGCAGCCTCCGACTAGCGGGCGCCCACAATGAGCAGTTCTTC. Its translation: CASSLRLAGAHNEQFF.

The chain links TRBV27 to TRBJ2-7; D unclear. Deletions cut 8 bases from V and 1 base from J, with 15 bases between. The CDR3 runs to 14 residues. Per the germline V gene, CDR1 is MNHEY and CDR2 is SMNVEV (reference sequence). The CDR3 sequence is CASGDFYLSYEQYF. For the CDR3, the DNA is TGTGCCAGCGGCGACTTTTACCTTTCCTACGAGCAGTACTTC.

Written as DNA, the CDR3 is TGTGCCAGCAGCGTCGGGGGACCCCAATACAATGAGCAGTTCTTC. Translating it yields CASSVGGPQYNEQFF. This chain joins TRBV9 and TRBJ2-1, with D maybe TRBD2 (6 bases). Germline values: CDR1 SGDLS, CDR2 YYNGEE. The CDR3 covers 15 residues. Trimming pared 2 bases from V and 4 bases from J, leaving 13 bases between.

The chain carries TRBV19 and TRBJ1-2, with TRBD1 as a possible D gene (5 bases). Germline CDR1 and CDR2: LNHDA and SQIVND (reference sequence). V was pared by 6 bases and J by 8 bases, with 22 bases between. This CDR3 comprises 15 residues. The CDR3 region has the DNA TGTGCCAGTAGCCCGCAACGGGGGATTTCCCACGGCTACACCTTC. It encodes CASSPQRGISHGYTF.

This chain uses TRBV5-1 with TRBJ1-4; D is undetermined. Looked up from germline, CDR1 is SGHRS and CDR2 is YFSETQ. V was clipped by 0 bases and J by 2 bases, with 8 bases between them. This CDR3 comprises 15 residues. Written as DNA, the CDR3 is TGCGCCAGCAGCTTGGAGTACACCACTAATGAAAAACTGTTTTTT. It translates to CASSLEYTTNEKLFF.

This clone has just one count. This sequence joins TRBV29-1 and TRBJ1-2, with 8 bases that match TRBD1. Germline V gene lookup returns CDR1 SQVTM and CDR2 ANQGSEA. The CDR3 contains 12 residues. The ends lost 5 bases at V and 4 bases at J; junction bases unmatched: 3. The CDR3 DNA follows: TGCAGCGTTTTGGACAGGGCCTATGGCTACACCTTC. It codes for CSVLDRAYGYTF.

The chain carries TRBV7-9 and TRBJ1-1, with D perhaps matching TRBD1 (6 bases). In germline, CDR1 is SEHNR, CDR2 FQNEAQ (reference sequence). The CDR3 has 14 residues. V lost 6 bases and J lost 2, with 13 bases in between. The CDR3 sequence is CASRLTGTNTEAFF. The CDR3 region has the DNA TGTGCCAGCAGGTTAACAGGGACAAACACTGAAGCTTTCTTT.

J is TRBJ1-3 and V is TRBV5-1; possibly TRBD1 for D (6 bases). The CDR3 is 14 residues long. Trimming took off 0 bases at V and 4 bases at J, with 8 bases between the two ends. Germline CDR1 reads SGHRS; CDR2 reads YFSETQ. The CDR3 bases are TGCGCCAGCAGCTTGGAGGACAGCGGAAACACCATATATTTT. Amino acids: CASSLEDSGNTIYF.

The chain carries TRBV6-5 and TRBJ1-1, with D perhaps TRBD1 (6 bases). Germline V gene sequence: CDR1 MNHEY, CDR2 SVGAGI. CDR3 length: 14 amino acids. V was shortened by 8 bases and J by 5 bases, with 18 bases between the two germline ends. The CDR3 region has the DNA TGTGCCAGCGCCAACCAGGGGCGAGGTACTGAAGCTTTCTTT. Amino acids: CASANQGRGTEAFF.

This clone was picked up one time. The chain is built from TRBV29-1 and TRBJ2-7, with TRBD1 identical over 11 bases. The CDR3 has 14 amino acids. After removal of 3 bases from V and 2 bases from J, the junction contained 3 bases not matched to a gene. CDR1 and CDR2 (germline): SQVTM, ANQGSEA. The chain's CDR3 is CSVEDRGLTYEQYF. Written as DNA, the CDR3 is TGCAGCGTTGAGGACAGGGGGCTTACCTACGAGCAGTACTTC.

This chain connects TRBV7-3 to TRBJ2-1; D remains unclear. V was clipped by 4 bases and J by 7 bases, with 11 bases between them. Germline CDR1 reads SGHTA; CDR2 reads FQGTGA. There are 13 residues in the CDR3. This CDR3 is CASSYGSGNEQFF. In nucleotides, the CDR3 is TGTGCCAGCAGCTACGGGTCCGGGAATGAGCAGTTCTTC.

The chain uses TRBV9 and TRBJ2-5, with 8 bases aligning to TRBD2. The V gene's germline CDR1 is SGDLS and CDR2 YYNGEE. The CDR3 has 14 amino acids. J lost 1 base, V lost 4 bases, and 3 bases had no gene match. The DNA for the CDR3 is TGTGCCAGCAGCTCTGGACTAGCCCAAGAGACCCAGTACTTC. The encoded protein is CASSSGLAQETQYF.

This chain uses TRBV25-1 with TRBJ1-4, with a tentative D call TRBD1 (5 bases). The CDR3 is 15 residues long. V was cut by 8 bases and J by 7 bases, with 20 bases left in between. CDR1 is MGHDK, CDR2 SYGVNS, per germline. As DNA, the CDR3 is TGTGCCAGCGGCTTCGGGATGGGGGGTGGTGAAAAACTGTTTTTT. Protein: CASGFGMGGGEKLFF.

V gene TRBV20-1 combines with J gene TRBJ1-1, with D uncertain. Trimming removed 6 bases from V and 4 bases from J, with 9 bases in between. Germline values: CDR1 DFQATT, CDR2 SNEGSKA (reference sequence). CDR3 length: 11 amino acids. Here the CDR3 reads CSALRGTEAFF. CDR3 nucleotide sequence: TGCAGTGCCCTTCGGGGCACTGAAGCTTTCTTT.

The J gene is TRBJ2-5, the V gene TRBV7-2; D unclear. Germline CDR1 reads SGHTA; CDR2 reads FQGNSA. V lost 1 base, J lost 5 bases, and 14 bases lay in between. This CDR3 comprises 15 residues. This CDR3 is CASSLVGQAVETQYF. CDR3 nucleotides: TGTGCCAGCAGCTTAGTAGGCCAGGCCGTGGAGACCCAGTACTTC.

The chain carries TRBV7-2 and TRBJ1-4, with D perhaps matching TRBD1 (5 bases). V dropped 1 base and J dropped 5 bases, with 11 bases sitting between them. Germline V gives CDR1 SGHTA, CDR2 FQGNSA. This CDR3 spans 15 amino acids. CDR3 DNA: TGTGCCAGCAGCTTAGGGGGGGGAGAGAATGAAAAACTGTTTTTT. It translates to CASSLGGGENEKLFF.

The chain has TRBV2 and TRBJ1-1, with unresolved D. CDR1 is SNHLY and CDR2 is FYNNEI in the germline V gene. The CDR3 is made up of 12 amino acids. The V and J ends lost 9 bases and 3 bases respectively, with 11 bases between them. CDR3 loop: CASGEGDTEAFF. DNA for the CDR3: TGTGCCAGTGGGGAGGGTGACACTGAAGCTTTCTTT.